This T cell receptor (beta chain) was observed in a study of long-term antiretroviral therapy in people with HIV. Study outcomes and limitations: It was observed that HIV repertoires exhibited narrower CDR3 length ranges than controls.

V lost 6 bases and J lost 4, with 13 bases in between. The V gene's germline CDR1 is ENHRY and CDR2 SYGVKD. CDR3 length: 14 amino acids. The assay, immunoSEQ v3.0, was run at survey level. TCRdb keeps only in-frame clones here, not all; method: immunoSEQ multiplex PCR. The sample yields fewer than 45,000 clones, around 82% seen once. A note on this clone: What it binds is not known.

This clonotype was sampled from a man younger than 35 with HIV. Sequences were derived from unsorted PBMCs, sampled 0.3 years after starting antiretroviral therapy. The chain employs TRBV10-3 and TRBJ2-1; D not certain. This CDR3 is CAISEELQYNEQFF. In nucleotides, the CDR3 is TGTGCCATCAGCGAGGAGCTTCAGTACAATGAGCAGTTCTTC.